A selection of T cell receptor beta chains follows, all from one sample in a study of T cells in Graves' hyperthyroidism and ophthalmopathy. TCRdb reanalysed the multiplex PCR reads using MiXCR and keeps one entry per CDR3 protein. The sample shows 650,000 to 850,000 distinct CDR3 sequences, under 20% of them seen only once. The sequencing input was blood. The receptors derive from a woman aged 45 to 65 with Graves' hyperthyroidism that later progressed to Graves' ophthalmopathy. Each CDR3 is given with its conserved first and last residue. The D gene is left open where the match is weak.

>TRBV7-9|NA
CASSLMGGGTPPVETQYF
>TRBV11-2|TRBD1
CASSSNSGQAYEQYF
>TRBV7-2|NA
CASSLAGSLNEQFF
>TRBV7-3|NA
CASSPGRRANEKLFF
>TRBV4-1|TRBD1
CASSQDWSGGPVETQYF
>TRBV19|NA
CASSIIGLKNTEAFF
>TRBV12-3/TRBV12-4|NA
CASSLDSIEAFF
>TRBV5-1|TRBD2
CASSLRSAGGPYEQFF
>TRBV19|TRBD1
CASSYPGTAYGYTF
>TRBV20-1|NA
CSARDTDLSYEQYF
>TRBV2|NA
CASRVTHRDGYTF
>TRBV5-4|NA
CASSSAGTAKNIQYF
>TRBV10-1|NA
CASSEGEGELFF
>TRBV7-8|TRBD2
CASSATSGGGYNEQFF
>TRBV6-1|TRBD1
CASRKTGVNGYTF
>TRBV27|NA
CASSWTASLEKLFF
>TRBV7-8|NA
CASSFRLGSDAEAFF
>TRBV7-6|TRBD2
CASSLGPAGANTGELFF
>TRBV2|NA
CASSERGSTDTQYF
>TRBV18|NA
CASSREPMTYTQYF
>TRBV3-1|NA
CASSRDRESSYNSPLHF
>TRBV7-9|NA
CASSLASAVYGYTF
>TRBV29-1|TRBD2
CSVEGGREETQYF
>TRBV6-1|TRBD2
CASSGRTSGVQFF
>TRBV11-2|NA
CASSPRWGQETQYF
>TRBV7-2|NA
CASSLDPWAKNIQYF
>TRBV7-3|NA
CASSPRRSNSYNEQFF
>TRBV28|TRBD1
CASSSLPGQGSGYTF
>TRBV4-1|NA
CASSQEWRDYGYTF
>TRBV10-2|TRBD1
CASSRQGTETQYF
>TRBV19|TRBD1
CASSIVQGEGYGYTF
>TRBV13|NA
CASVRGRLITQYF
>TRBV6-1|NA
CASTPIRDPDLEAFF
>TRBV12-3/TRBV12-4|TRBD1
CASSFGRGPGYTF
>TRBV12-3/TRBV12-4|TRBD2
CASSTARGAQYF
>TRBV11-2|NA
CASSPRQDWVSYEQYF
>TRBV7-9|TRBD1
CASSLTGTASGNTIYF
>TRBV6-1|NA
CASSGYRGYEQYF
>TRBV5-1|NA
CASKQGLANTEAFF
>TRBV7-2|TRBD2
CASSLGSSGRAWAPNEQFF
>TRBV7-9|NA
CASSGGEQYF
>TRBV20-1|NA
CSAHRVNGNQPQHF
>TRBV6-6|TRBD2
CASSHSWEGETQYF
>TRBV7-9|NA
CASSPRGGNGELFF
>TRBV3-1|NA
CASSQDAAWTVGNTIYF
>TRBV12-3/TRBV12-4|NA
CASTGPGQQFF
>TRBV27|NA
CASSLTNSNQPQHF
>TRBV18|TRBD1
CASSTRDRNTEAFF
>TRBV12-3/TRBV12-4|TRBD1
CASRRQGGSEAFF
>TRBV6-1|NA
CASTTGPRGAGEAFF
>TRBV2|TRBD1
CASRGTGNTEAFF
>TRBV3-1|NA
CASSQDLRISGNTIYF
>TRBV3-1|NA
CASSQPRTRGETNYGYTF
>TRBV12-3/TRBV12-4|NA
CASRGGGGTEAFF
>TRBV6-2/TRBV6-3|TRBD2
CASRTSGGAGEQFF
>TRBV7-3|NA
CASSPTGSKADTQYF
>TRBV29-1|NA
CSVKRTAGYTF
>TRBV29-1|NA
CSVEGGNTIYF
>TRBV7-9|NA
CAILAPGAYEQYF
>TRBV15|TRBD1
CATSRTGDRSYGYTF